This T cell receptor beta chain was found in a study of T-cell memory formation after mild COVID-19. Study-level points and caveats: CM and EM subsets held most contracting CD4+ clones; EMRA held CD8+ ones.

CDR1 is SGHTA and CDR2 is FQGNSA in the germline V gene. CDR3 size: 13 residues. The ends were cut back, 3 bases at V and 6 bases at J, with 12 bases in the middle. MiXCR, applied by TCRdb to the 5' RACE reads, yields one record per CDR3 protein. The sample holds approximately 150,000 distinct CDR3 sequences, 6% to 7% seen once. This clonotype was observed a handful of times. Its antigen is unknown. The receptor was isolated from an adult woman who had mild COVID-19 (a few samples of this study predate the infection). Cell type and time point are not known. The J gene is TRBJ2-7, the V gene TRBV7-2, with unresolved D. The sample comprised PBMCs or a T cell subset sorted from them (not recorded which). CDR3 nucleotide sequence: TGTGCCAGCAGCTTCGGTCGTTCAACCGAGCAGTACTTC. Protein sequence: CASSFGRSTEQYF. The entire variable domain, with the rest obtained from reference TRBV7-2 and TRBJ2-7, is as follows: GAGVSQSPSNKVTEKGKDVELRCDPISGHTALYWYRQSLGQGLEFLIYFQGNSAPDKSGLPSDRFSAERTGGSVSTLTIQRTQQEDSAVYLCASSFGRSTEQYFGPGTRLTVT.